The next 24 T cell receptor beta chains were all read from a single sample in a study of blood T cell repertoires in COVID-19. TCRdb's table, derived via immunoSEQ multiplex PCR, lists solely in-frame clones and lacks some. The table shows 200,000 to 300,000 clones, with about 90% occurring only once. Material for sequencing was peripheral blood. These receptors were taken from a man between 25 and 39 years old with COVID-19, enrolled during active disease.

This clone has just a few counts. The genes are TRBV18 and TRBJ1-4; the D is unclear. Germline V lookup: CDR1 KGHSH, CDR2 LQKENI. This CDR3 spans 12 amino acids. Trimming removed 2 bases from V and 7 bases from J, with 5 bases in between. The CDR3: CASSPNSEKLFF. The CDR3 DNA follows: TGTGCCAGCTCACCAAATAGTGAAAAACTGTTTTTT.

The rearrangement uses TRBV2 and TRBJ2-3; the match to TRBD2 covers 8 bases. The V gene end was trimmed by 8 bases and the J gene end by 3 bases; junction bases not matched to a gene: 7. The CDR3 contains 14 residues. Germline CDR1 is SNHLY and CDR2 is FYNNEI. In DNA form, the CDR3 reads TGTGCCAGCGGAATCGGGGGGGCGACAGATACGCAGTATTTT. Its translation: CASGIGGATDTQYF.

This clone was observed a handful of times. V is TRBV7-9 and J is TRBJ1-4; D not resolved. V was trimmed by 3 bases and J by 7 bases, leaving 18 bases between them. The CDR3 has 16 amino acids. Germline assignment: CDR1 SEHNR and CDR2 FQNEAQ (reference sequence). CDR3: CASSFKSLIGSEKLFF. The CDR3 region has the DNA TGTGCCAGCAGCTTTAAATCGCTGATAGGGAGTGAAAAACTGTTTTTT.

The chain joins TRBV6-5 to TRBJ2-6; no firm D call. This CDR3 is built from 14 residues. The germline V gene encodes CDR1 MNHEY and CDR2 SVGAGI. The ends were cut back, 0 bases at V and 12 bases at J, with 12 bases in the middle. The CDR3 loop reads CASSYSRSLRVLTF. CDR3 sequence (DNA): TGTGCCAGCAGTTACTCGAGGTCCCTCCGCGTCCTGACTTTC.

The chain links TRBV5-1 to TRBJ2-1; 12 bases match TRBD2. Trimming removed 0 bases from V and 4 bases from J; junction bases left unmatched: 5. Germline V gene sequence: CDR1 SGHRS, CDR2 YFSETQ. This CDR3 has 17 residues. This CDR3 is CASSLEILAGGYNEQFF. Here the CDR3 DNA reads TGCGCCAGCAGCTTGGAGATTCTAGCGGGGGGGTACAATGAGCAGTTCTTC.

The rearrangement uses TRBV2 and TRBJ1-2; no firm D call. The CDR3 runs to 14 residues. Trimming removed 6 bases at V and 3 bases at J, with 14 bases between. The V gene's germline CDR1 is SNHLY and CDR2 FYNNEI. As DNA, the CDR3 is TGTGCCAGCAGGGAGAACCGGGAGGACTATGGCTACACCTTC. Translation: CASRENREDYGYTF.

The chain joins TRBV6-5 to TRBJ1-5; D unclear. V lost 5 bases, J lost 7 bases, and 15 bases lay in between. Germline CDR1 and CDR2: MNHEY and SVGAGI. The CDR3 is 14 residues long. The CDR3 region is CASSPNRPGQPQHF. For the CDR3, the DNA is TGTGCCAGCAGTCCGAACCGGCCCGGGCAGCCCCAGCATTTT.

This chain connects TRBV5-1 to TRBJ2-2, with 10 bases that match TRBD2. Per the germline V gene, CDR1 is SGHRS and CDR2 is YFSETQ. The length of the CDR3 is 17 residues. The V segment lost 2 bases and the J segment 2 bases; nucleotides outside the gene matches: 6. This chain's CDR3 is CASSLEPSGGNTGELFF. Written as DNA, the CDR3 is TGCGCCAGCAGCTTAGAACCTAGCGGGGGAAACACCGGGGAGCTGTTTTTT.

The chain's CDR3 is CSVDTDGYTF. CDR3 nucleotides: TGCAGCGTTGATACAGATGGCTACACCTTC. The chain uses TRBV29-1 and TRBJ1-2; D is unresolved. CDR1 and CDR2 from the germline V gene are SQVTM and ANQGSEA. This CDR3 contains 10 residues. With 3 bases removed from V and 6 bases from J, the gap between germline ends came to 5 bases.

The V gene is TRBV6-5, the J gene TRBJ2-3, with a tentative D call TRBD2 (7 bases). The CDR3 totals 14 residues. The V end lost 8 bases, the J end lost 1 base, and 13 bases lay between the germline ends. Germline assignment: CDR1 MNHEY and CDR2 SVGAGI. The CDR3 reads CASGAGAGTDTQYF. The CDR3 DNA is TGTGCCAGCGGGGCGGGGGCCGGCACAGATACGCAGTATTTT.

The gene calls are TRBV19 and TRBJ2-5; no definite D call. This CDR3 has 16 residues. Trimming stripped 3 bases from V and 7 bases from J, with 21 bases between. The germline V gene has CDR1 LNHDA and CDR2 SQIVND (reference sequence). The CDR3 DNA follows: TGTGCCAGTAGTATGATAGGCGCTAAGTCCCCGGGGACCCAGTACTTC. It is translated as CASSMIGAKSPGTQYF. Full variable domain (outside the CDR3, taken from reference TRBV19 and TRBJ2-5): DGGITQSPKYLFRKEGQNVTLSCEQNLNHDAMYWYRQDPGQGLRLIYYSQIVNDFQKGDIAEGYSVSREKKESFPLTVTSAQKNPTAFYLCASSMIGAKSPGTQYFGPGTRLLVL.

This clone has a single count. V is TRBV21-1 and J is TRBJ2-2; TRBD2 is the table's D call, not checked against the DNA. TRBV21-1 is a listed pseudogene. This CDR3 contains 16 residues. The CDR3 sequence is CASSKGGTPNTGELFF. CDR3 bases: TGTGCCAGCAGCAAAGGAGGTACTCCTAACACCGGGGAGCTGTTTTTT.

The chain has TRBV21-1 and TRBJ1-1; the listed D gene, TRBD1, was not tested against the DNA. TRBV21-1 is reported as a pseudogene. The CDR3 sequence is 13 residues long. CDR3 nucleotides: TGTGCCAGCCCCTGGGTAGGGGTCACTGAAGCTTTCTTT. Amino acids: CASPWVGVTEAFF.

The gene calls are TRBV27 and TRBJ1-4; TRBD1 is a possible D gene (6 bases). The CDR3 loop spans 18 amino acids. V shed 7 bases and J shed 4 bases, with 25 bases lying between them. In germline, CDR1 is MNHEY, CDR2 SMNVEV (reference sequence). CDR3 loop: CASTIDRMPNRGNEKLFF. The CDR3 DNA is TGTGCCAGCACTATAGACAGGATGCCCAATCGTGGTAATGAAAAACTGTTTTTT.

The chain has TRBV29-1 and TRBJ1-4; D not certain. V was cut by 4 bases and J by 4 bases, with 7 bases left in between. Germline V CDR1 and CDR2: SQVTM, ANQGSEA. There are 12 residues in the CDR3. The CDR3 sequence is CSVGGNNEKLFF. As DNA, the CDR3 is TGCAGCGTTGGAGGGAATAATGAAAAACTGTTTTTT. The whole variable domain, remainder taken from reference TRBV29-1 and TRBJ1-4, is SAVISQKPSRDICQRGTSLTIQCQVDSQVTMMFWYRQQPGQSLTLIATANQGSEATYESGFVIDKFPISRPNLTFSTLTVSNMSPEDSSIYLCSVGGNNEKLFFGSGTQLSVL.

The sample holds one count of this clone. Written as DNA, the CDR3 is TGCGCCAGCAGCTTCGGACTCCCCTACGAGCAGTACTTC. It codes for CASSFGLPYEQYF. The chain carries TRBV5-1 and TRBJ2-7; weak D call: TRBD2 (5 bases). The CDR3 extends over 13 amino acids. CDR1 is SGHRS and CDR2 is YFSETQ in the germline V gene. With 2 bases removed from V and 2 bases from J, the gap between germline ends came to 8 bases.

The V gene is TRBV14, the J gene TRBJ1-1, with 9 bases identical to TRBD1. The germline gives CDR1 SGHDN, CDR2 FVKESK. This CDR3 is 14 amino acids long. V was pared by 3 bases and J by 4 bases, with 3 bases of the junction left unmatched. As DNA, the CDR3 is TGTGCCAGCAGCCAGGACAGGGGTGGCACTGAAGCTTTCTTT. Translated: CASSQDRGGTEAFF.

This chain uses TRBV4-1 with TRBJ1-6, with 9 bases aligning to TRBD1. The CDR3 runs to 18 residues. Germline CDR1 MGHRA, CDR2 YSYEKL. V was clipped by 0 bases and J by 8 bases; unmatched bases: 11. CDR3 protein: CASSQDFPPGTGYSPLHF. The CDR3 DNA reads as TGCGCCAGCAGCCAAGACTTCCCCCCCGGGACAGGGTATTCACCCCTCCACTTT.

The gene calls are TRBV19 and TRBJ2-1; 9 nucleotides match TRBD2. Germline V gives CDR1 LNHDA, CDR2 SQIVND (reference sequence). V lost 7 bases and J lost 2; bases outside the gene matches: 6. The CDR3 contains 15 residues. In DNA, the CDR3 is TGTGCCAGTAAAACGACTAGCGGTACCTACAATGAGCAGTTCTTC. It translates to CASKTTSGTYNEQFF.

This sequence joins TRBV6-5 and TRBJ1-5; D might be TRBD1 (5 bases). This CDR3 has 13 amino acids. V lost 6 bases, J lost 3 bases, and 9 bases lay in between. CDR1 and CDR2 from the germline V gene are MNHEY and SVGAGI. CDR3 region: CASRRQYNQPQHF. The CDR3 nucleotides read TGTGCCAGCAGGCGACAGTACAATCAGCCCCAGCATTTT.

This sequence joins TRBV5-6 and TRBJ1-2; TRBD1 is a possible D gene (6 bases). This CDR3 region has 13 residues. The germline CDR1 and CDR2 sequences are SGHDT and YYEEEE. The V end lost 4 bases, the J end lost 6 bases, and 13 bases lay between the germline ends. The CDR3 sequence is CASSSTGLDGYTF. CDR3 in DNA: TGTGCCAGCAGCAGTACAGGGTTGGATGGCTACACCTTC.

The V gene is TRBV6-2 or TRBV6-3, the J gene TRBJ2-5; 8 bases align to TRBD2. The V segment lost 2 bases and the J segment 2 bases; nucleotides outside the gene matches: 7. The CDR3 has 16 residues. CDR1 is MNHEY and CDR2 is SVGEGT in the germline V gene. The CDR3 DNA sequence: TGTGCCAGCAGTTACATCGGGGGGGCCCAACAAGAGACCCAGTACTTC. Residues: CASSYIGGAQQETQYF.

The rearrangement uses TRBV9 and TRBJ2-3; 7 positions match TRBD1. CDR3 length: 17 residues. Germline CDR1 reads SGDLS; CDR2 reads YYNGEE. The ends lost 1 base at V and 6 bases at J; junction bases unmatched: 14. For the CDR3, the DNA is TGTGCCAGCAGCGTAACGGTAGGGGGCCAAGTTTCTGATACGCAGTATTTT. Translated: CASSVTVGGQVSDTQYF.

The chain uses TRBV6-5 and TRBJ2-1, with D perhaps TRBD1 (7 bases). Germline CDR1 MNHEY, CDR2 SVGAGI. This CDR3 comprises 16 residues. Trimming cost V 2 bases and J 8 bases, with 19 bases left between them. The CDR3 reads CASSYPAGGGLYEQFF. The CDR3 DNA follows: TGTGCCAGCAGTTACCCCGCAGGGGGAGGTTTATATGAGCAGTTCTTC.